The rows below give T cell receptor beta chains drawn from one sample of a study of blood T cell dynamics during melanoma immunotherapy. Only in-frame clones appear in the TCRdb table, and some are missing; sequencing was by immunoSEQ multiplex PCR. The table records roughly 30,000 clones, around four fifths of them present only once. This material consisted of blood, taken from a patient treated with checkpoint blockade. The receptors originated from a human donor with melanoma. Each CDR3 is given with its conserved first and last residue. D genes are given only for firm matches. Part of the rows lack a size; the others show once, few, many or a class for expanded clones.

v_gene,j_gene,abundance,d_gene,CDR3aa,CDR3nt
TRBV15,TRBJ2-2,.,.,CATSRLRGTGELFF,TGTGCCACCAGCAGGTTAAGGGGGACCGGGGAGCTGTTTTTT
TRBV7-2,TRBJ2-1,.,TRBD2,CASSPPLAGGQFF,TGTGCCAGCAGCCCCCCCCTAGCGGGGGGGCAGTTCTTC
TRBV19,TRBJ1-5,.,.,CASSSGGLRPQHF,TGTGCCAGTAGTAGTGGGGGGTTAAGGCCCCAGCATTTT
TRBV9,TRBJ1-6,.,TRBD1,CASSTGVMGNSPLHF,TGTGCCAGCAGCACAGGGGTAATGGGCAATTCACCCCTCCACTTT
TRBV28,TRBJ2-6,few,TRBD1,CASRGQGLSGANVLTF,TGTGCCAGCAGGGGACAGGGACTCTCTGGGGCCAACGTCCTGACTTTC
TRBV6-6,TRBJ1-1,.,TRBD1,CASSPWTGNPEAFF,TGTGCCAGCAGTCCGTGGACAGGGAACCCTGAAGCTTTCTTT
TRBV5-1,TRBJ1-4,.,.,CASSLAGSTNEKLFF,TGCGCCAGCAGCTTGGCAGGTTCGACTAATGAAAAACTGTTTTTT
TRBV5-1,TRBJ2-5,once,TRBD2,CASSLGPLAGETQYF,TGCGCCAGCAGCTTGGGTCCTTTAGCGGGAGAGACCCAGTACTTC
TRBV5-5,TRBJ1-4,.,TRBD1,CASSRAFRDRVLTNEKLFF,TGTGCCAGCAGCCGGGCATTCCGGGACAGAGTCCTAACTAATGAAAAACTGTTTTTT
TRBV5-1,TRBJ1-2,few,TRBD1,CASSFLDREYGYTF,TGCGCCAGCAGCTTTTTAGACAGGGAGTATGGCTACACCTTC
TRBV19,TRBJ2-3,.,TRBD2,CASSILVPPLAGYTDTQYF,TGTGCCAGTAGTATCCTTGTCCCCCCACTAGCGGGCTACACAGATACGCAGTATTTT
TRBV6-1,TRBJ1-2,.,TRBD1,CASSGQGQDRYGYTF,TGTGCCAGCAGTGGACAGGGGCAAGATCGCTATGGCTACACCTTC
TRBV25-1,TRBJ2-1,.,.,CASSKLGFSSSYNEQFF,TGTGCCAGCAGTAAATTGGGTTTCTCGAGCTCCTACAATGAGCAGTTCTTC
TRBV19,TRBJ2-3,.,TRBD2,CASKTSGSHGDTQYF,TGTGCCAGTAAGACTAGCGGGTCCCACGGGGATACGCAGTATTTT
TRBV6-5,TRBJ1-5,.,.,CASRDHWNSNQPQHF,TGTGCCAGCAGGGACCACTGGAATAGCAATCAGCCCCAGCATTTT
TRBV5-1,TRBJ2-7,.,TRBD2,CASSLVLAGTYEQYF,TGCGCCAGCAGCTTGGTGCTAGCGGGGACCTACGAGCAGTACTTC
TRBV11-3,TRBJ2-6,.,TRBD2,CASSLGGGTGANVLTF,TGTGCCAGCAGCTTAGGCGGGGGGACTGGGGCCAACGTCCTGACTTTC
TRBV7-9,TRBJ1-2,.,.,CASSLGLQERGYTF,TGTGCCAGCAGCTTAGGCCTACAGGAGCGAGGCTACACCTTC
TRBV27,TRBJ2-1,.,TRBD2,CASSLFAGGPPEQFF,TGTGCCAGCAGTTTATTTGCGGGAGGGCCCCCCGAGCAGTTCTTC
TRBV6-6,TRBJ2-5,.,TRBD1,CASRNRDSLQETQYF,TGTGCCAGCAGAAACCGGGACAGCTTACAAGAGACCCAGTACTTC
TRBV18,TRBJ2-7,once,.,CASSPRAGSYEQYF,TGTGCCAGCTCACCACGGGCCGGCTCCTACGAGCAGTACTTC
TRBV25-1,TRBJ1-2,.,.,CASSKDYYGYTF,TGTGCCAGCAGCAAAGACTACTATGGCTACACCTTC
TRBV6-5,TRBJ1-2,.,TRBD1,CASSYSTGGGYTF,TGTGCCAGCAGTTACTCGACAGGGGGCGGCTACACCTTC
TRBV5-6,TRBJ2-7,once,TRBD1,CASSNTGGRYEQYF,TGTGCCAGCAGCAACACAGGGGGCCGGTACGAGCAGTACTTC
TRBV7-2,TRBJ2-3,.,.,CASSSQPGLNTDTQYF,TGTGCCAGCAGCTCACAGCCGGGACTCAACACAGATACGCAGTATTTT
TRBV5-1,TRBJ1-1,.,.,CASRAREGATEAFF,TGCGCCAGCCGCGCCAGGGAAGGGGCGACTGAAGCTTTCTTT
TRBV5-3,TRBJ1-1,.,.,CARSLGCAEAFF,TGTGCCAGAAGCTTGGGTTGCGCTGAAGCTTTCTTT
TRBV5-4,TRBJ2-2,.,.,CASSLGGRDTGELFF,TGTGCCAGCAGCTTAGGGGGGCGTGACACCGGGGAGCTGTTTTTT
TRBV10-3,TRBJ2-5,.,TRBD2,CAIGLEGLAYF,TGTGCCATCGGCCTCGAAGGACTAGCGTACTTC
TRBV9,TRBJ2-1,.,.,CASSAGLYNEQFF,TGTGCCAGCAGCGCGGGCCTATACAATGAGCAGTTCTTC
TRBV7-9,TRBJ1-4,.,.,CASSLGSGEKLFF,TGTGCCAGCAGCTTAGGGAGTGGGGAAAAACTGTTTTTT
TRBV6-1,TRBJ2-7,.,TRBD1,CASIEGAGFYEQYF,TGTGCCAGCATCGAGGGGGCAGGGTTTTACGAGCAGTACTTC
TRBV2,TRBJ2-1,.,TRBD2,CASTGTPSGGREQFF,TGTGCCAGCACCGGAACCCCCTCGGGGGGTCGAGAGCAGTTCTTC
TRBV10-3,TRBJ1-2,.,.,CAISDGLYGYTF,TGTGCCATCAGCGACGGACTCTATGGCTACACCTTC
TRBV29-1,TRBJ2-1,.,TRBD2,CSVEVAGGGNEQFF,TGCAGCGTTGAGGTAGCGGGAGGGGGCAATGAGCAGTTCTTC
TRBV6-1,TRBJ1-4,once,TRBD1,CASSSGTVANEKLFF,TGTGCCAGCAGTTCCGGGACAGTCGCTAATGAAAAACTGTTTTTT
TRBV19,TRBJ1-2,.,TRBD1,CASTPGQGANGYTF,TGTGCCAGTACCCCGGGACAGGGGGCTAATGGCTACACCTTC
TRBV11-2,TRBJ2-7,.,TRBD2,CASKVAGVSYEQYF,TGTGCCAGTAAGGTAGCGGGGGTTTCCTACGAGCAGTACTTC
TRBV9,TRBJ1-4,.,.,CASTGGGGLGEKLFF,TGTGCCAGCACCGGAGGGGGGGGGCTCGGTGAAAAACTGTTTTTT
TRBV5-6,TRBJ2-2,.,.,CASSLAAAGELFF,TGTGCCAGCAGCTTGGCTGCAGCCGGGGAGCTGTTTTTT
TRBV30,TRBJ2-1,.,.,CAWSEPAYEQFF,TGTGCCTGGAGCGAACCGGCATATGAGCAGTTCTTC
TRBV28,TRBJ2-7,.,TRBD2,CASELAGTYEQYF,TGTGCCAGCGAACTAGCGGGAACCTACGAGCAGTACTTC
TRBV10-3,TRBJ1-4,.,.,CAISPGGDLETEKLFF,TGTGCCATCAGTCCCGGGGGGGATCTGGAAACTGAAAAACTGTTTTTT
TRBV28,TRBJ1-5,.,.,CASRDGGGGNQPQHF,TGTGCCAGCAGAGACGGGGGAGGTGGCAATCAGCCCCAGCATTTT
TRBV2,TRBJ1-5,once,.,CASSGGEHNQPQHF,TGTGCCAGCAGTGGAGGGGAACACAATCAGCCCCAGCATTTT
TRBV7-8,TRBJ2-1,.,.,CASSLSGGYNEQFF,TGTGCCAGCAGCTTAAGTGGGGGCTACAATGAGCAGTTCTTC
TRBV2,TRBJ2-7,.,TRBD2,CASRTSGGAGEQYF,TGTGCCAGCAGAACTAGCGGGGGGGCGGGCGAGCAGTACTTC
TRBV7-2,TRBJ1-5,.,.,CASSLGGASNQPQHF,TGTGCCAGCAGCTTAGGGGGGGCCAGCAATCAGCCCCAGCATTTT
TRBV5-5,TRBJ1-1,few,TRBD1,CASSSQGTGGTEAFF,TGTGCCAGCAGCTCCCAAGGGACAGGGGGCACTGAAGCTTTCTTT
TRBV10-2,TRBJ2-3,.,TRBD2,CASTRLAGGTDTQYF,TGCGCCAGCACTCGACTAGCGGGAGGAACAGATACGCAGTATTTT
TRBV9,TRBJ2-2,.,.,CASSVASGSGELFF,TGTGCCAGCAGCGTTGCCAGCGGGTCTGGGGAGCTGTTTTTT
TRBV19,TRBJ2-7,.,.,CASSIVWGLGEQYF,TGTGCCAGTAGTATAGTTTGGGGATTGGGCGAGCAGTACTTC
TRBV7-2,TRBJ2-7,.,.,CASSLNALDEQYF,TGTGCCAGCAGCTTAAACGCTTTAGACGAGCAGTACTTC
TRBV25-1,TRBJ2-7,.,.,CASSEFGEGGALNEQYF,TGTGCCAGCAGTGAATTTGGGGAGGGGGGCGCCCTGAACGAGCAGTACTTC
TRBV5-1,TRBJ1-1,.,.,CASSLTLQGGSEAFF,TGCGCCAGCAGCTTGACTCTACAGGGTGGGTCTGAAGCTTTCTTT
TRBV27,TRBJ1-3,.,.,CASSPTGGAGNTIYF,TGTGCCAGCAGTCCCACGGGAGGTGCGGGAAACACCATATATTTT
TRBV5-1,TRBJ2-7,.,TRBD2,CASSYAGTSGSDPNF,TGCGCCAGCAGCTACGCCGGGACTAGCGGGAGCGATCCAAACTTC
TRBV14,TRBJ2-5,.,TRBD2,CASSLGLGLAGEETQYF,TGTGCCAGCAGCCTTGGACTGGGACTAGCGGGAGAAGAGACCCAGTACTTC